This T cell receptor (beta chain) was sequenced for a study of a mutant IDH1 vaccine in newly diagnosed glioma. This clone turned up a few times. Antigen: not known. This CDR3 spans 11 amino acids. CDR1 is DFQATT, CDR2 SNEGSKA, per germline (reference sequence). Trimming took off 6 bases at V and 2 bases at J, with 7 bases between the two ends. The time point denotes: week 47, end of study. The vaccine gave 300 ug of a 20-mer mutant IDH1 peptide subcutaneously per dose. Measured with immunoSEQ multiplex PCR; TCRdb has only the in-frame clones, and not every one. This table has approximately 56,000 clones, about two thirds appearing once.

This TCR was sampled from a man aged 35-49 years with glioma. Some clones in this sample may be carry-over from other donors' samples. V is TRBV20-1 and J is TRBJ1-2, with D hard to call. This material consisted of peripheral blood mononuclear cells (PBMCs), taken from a glioma patient whose treatment included an IDH1 peptide vaccine. This CDR3 is CSALENYGYTF. Written as DNA, the CDR3 is TGCAGTGCGCTGGAGAACTATGGCTACACCTTC.